This T cell receptor beta chain was identified in a study of OX40 agonist ivuxolimab in advanced cancers. The study in broad terms: Ivuxolimab, which targeted the costimulatory receptor OX40 (CD134), was an agonistic, fully human IgG2 monoclonal antibody. Intravenous ivuxolimab was administered to patients every 2 weeks at six dose levels: 0.01, 0.1, 0.3, 1.5, 3 and 10 mg/kg. Among the 52 dose-escalation patients, around 19 had hepatocellular carcinoma, 15 or so melanoma, 9 renal cell carcinoma and 9 head and neck cancer. In the dose-escalation cohort, more than 75% of patients were male, and the mean age was around 60 years, with a range of about 20 to 90. Prior anti-PD-1, anti-PD-L1 or anti-CTLA-4 therapy was permitted, and about two fifths of dose-escalation patients had received checkpoint inhibitors. Three dose-escalation patients achieved partial responses, one with hepatocellular carcinoma and two with cutaneous melanoma. The point of sequencing TCRbeta in the periphery was to test whether ivuxolimab changed TCR sequence diversity and drove clonal T-cell expansion. The paper reports the monotherapy dose-escalation portion (N of about 47 patients) of the phase I ivuxolimab trial. Here is what the overall study found, with its caveats: The antigen specificity of the clonally expanded peripheral T cells was not determined. In the 0.1-3.0 mg/kg groups, partial responders had among the lowest normalized peripheral clonal expansion, particularly in CD8+ T cells. At doses of 0.1 to 3.0 mg/kg, clonal expansion of both CD4+ and CD8+ T cells in blood was seen between baseline and week 6. Low levels of normalized T-cell clonal expansion were also seen in some patients who did not respond. After ivuxolimab, CD8+ T cells had more expanded clones than CD4+ T cells on average.

V is cut back by 7 bases and J by 4 bases, with 2 bases in the junction unmatched. Reading the germline V gene gives CDR1 SQVTM and CDR2 ANQGSEA. Measured from the cysteine to the phenylalanine, the CDR3 is 13 residues long. CDR3 DNA only is kept here, 39 bases in frame from base 1. Comment on this clone: This receptor's antigen is unknown. Base qualities are missing; no much larger clone stands one base away.

The trial excluded patients who had a history of autoimmune disease or who were on systemic immunosuppression. Peripheral blood for TCR sequencing was drawn from every dose cohort at baseline, at cycle 4 day 1 and at cycle 7 day 1. The samples were drawn from a first-in-human, open-label, multicenter phase I dose-escalation trial of ivuxolimab. Adults with locally advanced or metastatic head and neck squamous cell, hepatocellular, melanoma or renal cell carcinoma were enrolled in the trial. Before TCR sequencing, CD4+ T cells and CD8+ T cells from peripheral blood were sorted into separate populations. Genomic DNA was isolated from the sorted cells so that the TCRbeta CDR3 region could be sequenced. The immunoSEQ Assay was used for sequencing of TCRbeta CDR3 regions. The table was pulled from immuneACCESS by TCRdb, which kept in-frame rearrangements only. Such tables lose some clones; where checked, under half of the loss comes from unresolved V genes, and the rest has no known cause. This sample lists roughly 76,000 clones; roughly 85% were detected once. Less than 5% of the sample goes to the ten largest clones.

This TCR was recovered from an adult with an advanced solid tumor such as melanoma, head and neck, liver or kidney cancer. The V gene is TRBV29-1 and the J gene is TRBJ2-1, with TRBD2 matching 12 junction bases. The specimen comprised CD4+ or CD8+ T cells sorted from blood, sampled in a trial of the OX40 agonist ivuxolimab. The CDR3: CSAGTSGYNEQFF. The DNA sequence is given as TGCAGCGCCGGGACTAGCGGGTACAATGAGCAGTTCTTC.